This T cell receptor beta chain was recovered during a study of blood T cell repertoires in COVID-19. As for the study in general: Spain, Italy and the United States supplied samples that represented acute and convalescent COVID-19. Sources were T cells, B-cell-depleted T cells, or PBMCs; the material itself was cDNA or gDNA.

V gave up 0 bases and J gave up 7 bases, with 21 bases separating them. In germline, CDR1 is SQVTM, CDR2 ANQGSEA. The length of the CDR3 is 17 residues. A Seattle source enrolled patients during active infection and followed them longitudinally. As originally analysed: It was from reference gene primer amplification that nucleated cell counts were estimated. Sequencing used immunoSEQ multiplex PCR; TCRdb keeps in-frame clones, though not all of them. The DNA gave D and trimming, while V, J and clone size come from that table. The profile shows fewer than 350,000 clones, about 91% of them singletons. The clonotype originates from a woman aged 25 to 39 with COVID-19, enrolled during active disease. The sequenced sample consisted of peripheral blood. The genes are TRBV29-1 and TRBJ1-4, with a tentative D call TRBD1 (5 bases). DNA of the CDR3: TGCAGCGTTGAAGATCTTACGGGGGGGAAGAGTGGTGAAAAACTGTTTTTT. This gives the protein CSVEDLTGGKSGEKLFF. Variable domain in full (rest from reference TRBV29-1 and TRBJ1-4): SAVISQKPSRDICQRGTSLTIQCQVDSQVTMMFWYRQQPGQSLTLIATANQGSEATYESGFVIDKFPISRPNLTFSTLTVSNMSPEDSSIYLCSVEDLTGGKSGEKLFFGSGTQLSVL.